This entry lists 22 T cell receptor beta chains sequenced from one sample in a study of PD-1 blockade in mismatch repair-deficient tumors. Clones were read by immunoSEQ multiplex PCR, and TCRdb kept only the in-frame ones, dropping some. The sample contains about 51,000 clones, around 80% of which appear only once. Sequences were derived from peripheral blood, sampled 4 weeks after starting pembrolizumab. These receptor sequences come from an adult with mismatch repair-deficient cancer.

J is TRBJ2-3 and V is TRBV11-2; 8 bases map to TRBD1. Trimming took 6 bases from V and 6 from J; bases not matched to a gene: 5. Germline CDR1 and CDR2: SGHAT and FQNNGV. CDR3 length: 13 amino acids. The CDR3 bases are TGTGCCAGCAGTTTGGACAGGGTCGATACGCAGTATTTT. This encodes CASSLDRVDTQYF.

V gene TRBV6-5 combines with J gene TRBJ1-5; no definite D call. CDR3 length: 15 residues. Per germline, CDR1 MNHEY and CDR2 SVGAGI. V lost 0 bases and J 7 bases, leaving 13 bases between the germline ends. The CDR3 nucleotides read TGTGCCAGCAGTTACTCAGGGCAGGCGCCCCAGCCCCAGCATTTT. Protein: CASSYSGQAPQPQHF.

The chain uses TRBV6-5 and TRBJ1-2; TRBD1 is a possible D gene (5 bases). V gave up 7 bases and J gave up 6 bases, with 9 bases separating them. The germline CDR1 and CDR2 sequences are MNHEY and SVGAGI. The CDR3 has 11 residues. CDR3 protein: CASKAGHGYTF. The CDR3 DNA sequence: TGTGCCAGCAAGGCAGGGCATGGCTACACCTTC.

There are a few counts of this clone. The chain has TRBV4-1 and TRBJ2-5; 7 bases align to TRBD2. V gave up 1 base and J gave up 5 bases; unmatched junction bases: 4. The CDR3 contains 14 residues. Germline lookup yields CDR1 MGHRA and CDR2 YSYEKL. CDR3 sequence reads: CASSQGLREETQYF. For the CDR3, the DNA is TGCGCCAGCAGCCAAGGGTTGCGGGAGGAGACCCAGTACTTC.

In its sample, this clone was seen a few times. The chain combines TRBV19 with TRBJ2-7; no definite D call. This CDR3 has 15 residues. The germline V and J ends were trimmed by 1 base and 2 bases, with 12 bases remaining between them. Germline-derived CDR1 and CDR2 are LNHDA and SQIVND (reference sequence). The CDR3 bases are TGTGCCAGTAGTATAGCCGAAGGACCGACCTACGAGCAGTACTTC. It is translated as CASSIAEGPTYEQYF.

The rearrangement joins TRBV2 to TRBJ2-1; D is unresolved. Germline lookup yields CDR1 SNHLY and CDR2 FYNNEI. This CDR3 is built from 9 residues. With 8 bases removed from V and 9 bases from J, the gap between germline ends came to 5 bases. Here the CDR3 reads CASGTEQFF. Written as DNA, the CDR3 is TGTGCCAGCGGAACTGAGCAGTTCTTC.

The chain uses TRBV7-9 and TRBJ1-1; 9 positions match TRBD1. V lost 1 base and J lost 7; bases outside the gene matches: 19. This CDR3 is built from 19 residues. In germline, CDR1 is SEHNR, CDR2 FQNEAQ (reference sequence). The CDR3 loop is CASSLERGRATGGVFEAFF. The CDR3 DNA is TGTGCCAGCAGCTTAGAAAGGGGCCGGGCAACAGGGGGCGTTTTTGAAGCTTTCTTT.

This chain connects TRBV27 to TRBJ2-7, with 10 nucleotides matching TRBD2. This CDR3 has 16 residues. Germline V lookup: CDR1 MNHEY, CDR2 SMNVEV (reference sequence). V dropped 7 bases and J dropped 3; count of bases not matched to a gene: 12. CDR3: CASKSPSTSGFYEQYF. CDR3 in DNA: TGTGCCAGCAAATCCCCTTCGACTAGCGGGTTCTACGAGCAGTACTTC.

The chain's CDR3 is CASSFREYSGEQFF. The CDR3 DNA reads as TGTGCCAGCAGCTTTAGAGAATACAGTGGCGAGCAGTTCTTC. V and J are TRBV14 and TRBJ2-1; D unresolved. Trimming shortened V by 5 bases and J by 10 bases, and 18 bases separated the two germline ends. From germline, CDR1 is SGHDN and CDR2 FVKESK. CDR3 length equals 14 residues.

The chain recombines TRBV7-9 with TRBJ1-4; D is ambiguous. Trimming left V 2 bases short and J 3 bases short, with 7 bases between. CDR1 and CDR2 from the germline V gene are SEHNR and FQNEAQ (reference sequence). There are 14 residues in the CDR3. The CDR3 bases are TGTGCCAGCAGCTTAAGCAATCCTAATGAAAAACTGTTTTTT. This codes for CASSLSNPNEKLFF.

This rearrangement joins TRBV5-1 to TRBJ1-2; 7 bases match TRBD1. Trimming took 4 bases from V and 2 from J; bases not matched to a gene: 11. Germline CDR1 is SGHRS and CDR2 is YFSETQ. This CDR3 has 16 residues. The CDR3 DNA reads TGCGCCAGCAGCCAACTCGGAACAGGGGCCAACTATGGCTACACCTTC. This gives the protein CASSQLGTGANYGYTF.

The V gene is TRBV30, the J gene TRBJ2-2, with TRBD1 as a possible D gene (5 bases). The CDR3 is 12 residues long. Trimming took off 2 bases at V and 5 bases at J, with 6 bases between the two ends. Germline V gene sequence: CDR1 GTSNPN, CDR2 SVGIG (reference sequence). This CDR3 is CAWSPGTGELFF. CDR3 sequence (DNA): TGTGCCTGGAGTCCAGGGACCGGGGAGCTGTTTTTT. Full variable domain (missing parts from reference TRBV30 and TRBJ2-2): SQTIHQWPATLVQPVGSPLSLECTVEGTSNPNLYWYRQAAGRGLQLLFYSVGIGQISSEVPQNLSASRPQDRQFILSSKKLLLSDSGFYLCAWSPGTGELFFGEGSRLTVL.

The chain couples TRBV27 to TRBJ2-3; no clear D. Trimming left V 1 base short and J 5 bases short, with 7 bases between. The CDR3 sequence is 13 residues long. Germline V gene sequence: CDR1 MNHEY, CDR2 SMNVEV (reference sequence). The CDR3 is CASSLFPGDTQYF. The CDR3, as DNA: TGTGCCAGCAGTTTATTTCCAGGAGATACGCAGTATTTT.

The chain recombines TRBV14 with TRBJ1-2; no reliable D call. CDR1 and CDR2 from the germline V gene are SGHDN and FVKESK. V gave up 2 bases and J gave up 2 bases, with 6 bases separating them. The CDR3 contains 13 residues. CDR3 sequence reads: CASSQTVNYGYTF. The CDR3, as DNA: TGTGCCAGCAGCCAAACGGTCAACTATGGCTACACCTTC.

This clone came up a few times. The rearrangement uses TRBV10-3 and TRBJ1-2; D ambiguous. V gave up 5 bases and J gave up 6 bases, with 13 bases separating them. Germline lookup yields CDR1 ENHRY and CDR2 SYGVKD. The CDR3 length is 13 residues. The CDR3 sequence: CAISIWPGDGYTF. The DNA of the CDR3 is TGTGCCATCAGTATTTGGCCTGGGGATGGCTACACCTTC.

This rearrangement joins TRBV9 to TRBJ1-5; tentative D call: TRBD1 (6 bases). Germline-derived CDR1 and CDR2 are SGDLS and YYNGEE. The ends were cut back, 7 bases at V and 5 bases at J, with 16 bases in the middle. The CDR3 has 14 amino acids. CDR3 in amino acids: CASGLTGEYQPQHF. In DNA, the CDR3 is TGTGCCAGCGGATTGACAGGTGAATATCAGCCCCAGCATTTT.

The V call is TRBV4-1, the J call TRBJ2-6, with D unresolved. The CDR3 spans 19 residues. In germline, CDR1 is MGHRA, CDR2 YSYEKL. Trimming took off 2 bases at V and 0 bases at J, with 17 bases between the two ends. The CDR3 region is CASSQNRLGLRSGANVLTF. CDR3 in DNA: TGCGCCAGCAGCCAAAATAGGCTCGGTCTTCGCTCTGGGGCCAACGTCCTGACTTTC.

The chain is built from TRBV28 and TRBJ2-1; no clear D gene. The germline V gene has CDR1 MDHEN and CDR2 SYDVKM. V shed 9 bases and J shed 9 bases, with 12 bases lying between them. The CDR3 is 11 residues long. CDR3 in DNA: TGTGCCAGTGGAAGCGCGGTTGAGCAGTTCTTC. Its translation: CASGSAVEQFF.

The rearrangement joins TRBV7-6 to TRBJ1-1; D uncertain. The ends were cut back, 0 bases at V and 5 bases at J, with 7 bases in the middle. Germline V lookup: CDR1 SGHVS, CDR2 FNYEAQ. This CDR3 spans 13 amino acids. CDR3 sequence reads: CASSLAKGTEAFF. The CDR3 DNA reads as TGTGCCAGCAGCTTAGCGAAGGGAACTGAAGCTTTCTTT. The whole variable domain, remainder taken from reference TRBV7-6 and TRBJ1-1, is GAGVSQSPRYKVTKRGQDVALRCDPISGHVSLYWYRQALGQGPEFLTYFNYEAQQDKSGLPNDRFSAERPEGSISTLTIQRTEQRDSAMYRCASSLAKGTEAFFGQGTRLTVV.

This clone was observed once. The chain couples TRBV2 to TRBJ1-5; TRBD1 aligns across 8 bases. The V segment lost 6 bases and the J segment 4 bases; nucleotides outside the gene matches: 8. In germline, CDR1 is SNHLY, CDR2 FYNNEI. CDR3 length: 15 residues. CDR3 DNA: TGTGCCAGCAGGACCGGGACAGGATTAAATCAGCCCCAGCATTTT. It codes for CASRTGTGLNQPQHF.

This chain joins TRBV2 and TRBJ2-3; 11 bases are a match to TRBD2. V lost 6 bases and J lost 7; bases outside the gene matches: 12. The germline V gene encodes CDR1 SNHLY and CDR2 FYNNEI. CDR3 length: 16 amino acids. The CDR3 loop reads CASSPSIAGGRNTQYF. The CDR3 nucleotides read TGTGCCAGCAGCCCCTCTATAGCGGGAGGGAGAAATACGCAGTATTTT.

The chain uses TRBV23-1 and TRBJ1-2; D gene ambiguous. TRBV23-1 is filed as an ORF, its function uncertain. The CDR3 loop spans 14 amino acids. Trimming took off 7 bases at V and 3 bases at J, with 15 bases between the two ends. In nucleotides, the CDR3 is TGCGCCAGCACCTCAACCGGCAGAGACTATGGCTACACCTTC. It specifies CASTSTGRDYGYTF.